Listed below are T cell receptor beta chains from one sample, sequenced in a study of human T cells and chemical hapten exposure. In TCRdb, the RACE reads were re-called with MiXCR into one record per CDR3 protein. The table has 43,000 or so distinct CDR3 sequences, over 3.5% seen once. The sample taken for sequencing was whole blood. The receptor source for this set is a female donor in good health. Some clones in this sample may be carry-over from other donors' samples. CDR3s include the opening cysteine and the closing phenylalanine or tryptophan. D genes are given only for firm matches. Clone size reads once, few, many, or a class if the clone is expanded.

TRBD1	few	TRBV13	TRBJ1-4	15	TGTGCCAGCAGCGCCGACAGGGGGGATAATGAAAAACTGTTTTTT	CASSADRGDNEKLFF
TRBD2	many	TRBV5-5	TRBJ2-2	16	TGTGCCAGCAGCTTGGGACTAGCGGCAAACACCGGGGAGCTGTTTTTT	CASSLGLAANTGELFF
TRBD1	many	TRBV5-1	TRBJ2-1	13	TGCGCCAGCAGCTCCCGGACAGGGGGTGAGCAGTTCTTC	CASSSRTGGEQFF
TRBD1	many	TRBV28	TRBJ1-4	16	TGTGCCAGCAGTGACACAGGGGGAGCAACTAATGAAAAACTGTTTTTT	CASSDTGGATNEKLFF
TRBD2	many	TRBV6-2/TRBV6-3	TRBJ2-7	14	TGTGCCAGCAGTGAGGGAGGGTATCGGGGCGAGCAGTACTTC	CASSEGGYRGEQYF
.	many	TRBV5-4	TRBJ1-1	13	TGTGCCAGCAGCTTGCCTGGTTGGACTGAAGCTTTCTTT	CASSLPGWTEAFF
.	many	TRBV11-2	TRBJ2-5	15	TGTGCCAGCAGCTTAGGGGACTTGCTCCAAGAGACCCAGTACTTC	CASSLGDLLQETQYF
.	many	TRBV4-2	TRBJ2-1	12	TGTGCCAGCAGCCAGGCTAGATCTGAGCAGTTCTTC	CASSQARSEQFF
.	many	TRBV4-3	TRBJ2-5	14	TGCGCCAGCAGCCAAGATTTAGTACCGGAGACCCAGTACTTC	CASSQDLVPETQYF
TRBD1	many	TRBV6-5	TRBJ2-7	15	TGTGCCAGCCGGAGTCCGGGACAGGGGTCCTACGAGCAGTACTTC	CASRSPGQGSYEQYF
TRBD1	many	TRBV7-2	TRBJ1-2	16	TGTGCCAGCAGCGGGGACAGGGGAATTAGGTCTAATGGCTACACCTTC	CASSGDRGIRSNGYTF
.	many	TRBV6-5	TRBJ1-5	13	TGTGCCAGCACCCGGGGGGCCGCTCAGCCCCAGCATTTT	CASTRGAAQPQHF
.	many	TRBV6-6	TRBJ1-5	15	TGTGCCAGCAGAACTACAGGAGGTGGCAATCAGCCCCAGCATTTT	CASRTTGGGNQPQHF
.	many	TRBV6-6	TRBJ2-7	12	TGTGCCAGCAGTTATGAGGTTTACGAGCAGTACTTC	CASSYEVYEQYF
.	many	TRBV7-9	TRBJ1-2	14	TGTGCCAGCAGGGCTGAGTTCTGGGGCTATGGCTACACCTTC	CASRAEFWGYGYTF